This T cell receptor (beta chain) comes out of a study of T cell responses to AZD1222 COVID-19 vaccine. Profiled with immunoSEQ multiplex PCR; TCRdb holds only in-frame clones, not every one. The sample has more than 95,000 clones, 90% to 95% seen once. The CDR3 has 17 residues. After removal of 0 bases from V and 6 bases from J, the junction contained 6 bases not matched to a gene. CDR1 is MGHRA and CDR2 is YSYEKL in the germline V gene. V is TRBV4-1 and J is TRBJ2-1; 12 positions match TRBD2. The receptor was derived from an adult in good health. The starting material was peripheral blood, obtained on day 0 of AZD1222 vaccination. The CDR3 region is CASSQDPLAGGINEQFF. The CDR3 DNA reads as TGCGCCAGCAGCCAAGATCCCCTAGCGGGAGGGATCAATGAGCAGTTCTTC.